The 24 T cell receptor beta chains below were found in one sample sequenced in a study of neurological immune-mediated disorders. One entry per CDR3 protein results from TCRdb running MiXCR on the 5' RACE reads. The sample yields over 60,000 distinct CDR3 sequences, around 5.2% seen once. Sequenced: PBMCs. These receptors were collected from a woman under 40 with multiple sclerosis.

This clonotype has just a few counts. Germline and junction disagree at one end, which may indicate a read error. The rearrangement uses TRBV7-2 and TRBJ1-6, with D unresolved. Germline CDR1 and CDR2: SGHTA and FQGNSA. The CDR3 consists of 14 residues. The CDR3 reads CASLQNSYNSPLNF. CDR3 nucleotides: TGTGCCAGCTTGCAGAATTCCTATAATTCACCCCTCAACTTT.

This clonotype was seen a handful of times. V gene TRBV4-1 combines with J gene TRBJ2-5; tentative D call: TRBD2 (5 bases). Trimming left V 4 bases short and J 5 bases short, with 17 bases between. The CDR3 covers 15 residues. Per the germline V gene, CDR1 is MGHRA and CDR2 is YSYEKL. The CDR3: CASSPGGSIVETQYF. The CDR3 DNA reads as TGCGCCAGCAGCCCCGGAGGAAGCATTGTGGAGACCCAGTACTTC.

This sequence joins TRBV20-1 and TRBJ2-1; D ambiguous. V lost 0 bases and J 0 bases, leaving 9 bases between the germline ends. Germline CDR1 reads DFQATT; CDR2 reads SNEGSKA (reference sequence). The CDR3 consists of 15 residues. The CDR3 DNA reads TGCAGTGCTAGAGATCCGGCTAACTCCTACAATGAGCAGTTCTTC. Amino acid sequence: CSARDPANSYNEQFF.

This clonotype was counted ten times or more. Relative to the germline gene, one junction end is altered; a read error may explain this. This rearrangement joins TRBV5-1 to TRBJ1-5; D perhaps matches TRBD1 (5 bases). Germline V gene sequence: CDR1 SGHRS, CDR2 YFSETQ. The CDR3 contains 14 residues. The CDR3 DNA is TGCGCCAGCAGCTTGGGACAGCCTAATCAGCCCCAGAATTTT. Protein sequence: CASSLGQPNQPQNF.

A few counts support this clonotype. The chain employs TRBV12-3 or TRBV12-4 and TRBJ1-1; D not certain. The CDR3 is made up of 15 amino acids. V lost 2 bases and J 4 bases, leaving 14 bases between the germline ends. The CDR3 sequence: CASSLRASIPTEAFF. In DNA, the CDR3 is TGTGCCAGCAGTTTAAGGGCAAGTATCCCCACTGAAGCTTTCTTT.

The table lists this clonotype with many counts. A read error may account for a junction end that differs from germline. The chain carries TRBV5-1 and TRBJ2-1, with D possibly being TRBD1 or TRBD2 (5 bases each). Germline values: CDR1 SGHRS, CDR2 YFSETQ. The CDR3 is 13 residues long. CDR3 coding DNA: TGCGCCAGCAGCCTGGACATAGGGAGTTCCCCCAGCTTC. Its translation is CASSLDIGSSPSF. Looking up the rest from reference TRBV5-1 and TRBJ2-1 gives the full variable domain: KAGVTQTPRYLIKTRGQQVTLSCSPISGHRSVSWYQQTPGQGLQFLFEYFSETQRNKGNFPGRFSGRQFSNSRSEMNVSTLELGDSALYLCASSLDIGSSPSFGPGTRLTVL.

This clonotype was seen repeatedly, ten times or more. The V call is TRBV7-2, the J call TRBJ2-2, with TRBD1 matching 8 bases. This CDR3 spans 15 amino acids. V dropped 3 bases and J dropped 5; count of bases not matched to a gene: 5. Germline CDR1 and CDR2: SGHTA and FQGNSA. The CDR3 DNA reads TGTGCCAGCAGCTTGGGGGACAGGCGTACCGGGGAGCTGTTTTTT. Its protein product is CASSLGDRRTGELFF.

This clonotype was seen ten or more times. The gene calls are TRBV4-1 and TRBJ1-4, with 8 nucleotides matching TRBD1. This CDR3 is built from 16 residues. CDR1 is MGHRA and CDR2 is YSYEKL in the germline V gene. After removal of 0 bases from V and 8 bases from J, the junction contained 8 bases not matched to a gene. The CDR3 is CASSQEWTGMREKLFF. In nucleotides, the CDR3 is TGCGCCAGCAGCCAAGAATGGACAGGGATGCGCGAAAAACTGTTTTTT.

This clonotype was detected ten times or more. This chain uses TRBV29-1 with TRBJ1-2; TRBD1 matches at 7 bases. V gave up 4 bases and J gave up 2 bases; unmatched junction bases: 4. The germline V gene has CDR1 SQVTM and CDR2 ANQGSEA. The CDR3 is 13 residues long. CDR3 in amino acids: CSVGGGRNYGYTF. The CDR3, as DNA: TGCAGCGTTGGAGGGGGCAGGAACTATGGCTACACCTTC.

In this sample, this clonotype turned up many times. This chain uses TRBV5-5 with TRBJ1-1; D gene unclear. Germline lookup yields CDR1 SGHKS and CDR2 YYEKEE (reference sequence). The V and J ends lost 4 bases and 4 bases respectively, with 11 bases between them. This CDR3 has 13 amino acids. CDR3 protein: CASSIGLSTEAFF. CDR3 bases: TGTGCCAGCAGCATCGGTTTGAGCACTGAAGCTTTCTTT.

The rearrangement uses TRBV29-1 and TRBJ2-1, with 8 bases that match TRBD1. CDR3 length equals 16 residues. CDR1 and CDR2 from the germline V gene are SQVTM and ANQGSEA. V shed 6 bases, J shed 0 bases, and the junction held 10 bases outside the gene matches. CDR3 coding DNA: TGCAGCGTCGACCGACCAGGGGGCCGCTCCTACAATGAGCAGTTCTTC. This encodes CSVDRPGGRSYNEQFF.

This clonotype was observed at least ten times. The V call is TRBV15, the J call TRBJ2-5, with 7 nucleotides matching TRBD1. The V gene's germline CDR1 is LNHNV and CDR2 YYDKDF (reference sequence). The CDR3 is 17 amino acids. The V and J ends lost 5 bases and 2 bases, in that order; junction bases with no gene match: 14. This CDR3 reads CATSGTWDSRNQETQYF. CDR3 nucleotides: TGTGCCACCAGCGGGACCTGGGACAGCCGTAATCAAGAGACCCAGTACTTC.

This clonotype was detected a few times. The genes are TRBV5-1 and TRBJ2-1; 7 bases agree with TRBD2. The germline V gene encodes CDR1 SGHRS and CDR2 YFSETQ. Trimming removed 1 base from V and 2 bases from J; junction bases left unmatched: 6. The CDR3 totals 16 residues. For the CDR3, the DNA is TGCGCCAGCAGCTTGAGGGCGGGGGTTCCCTACAATGAGCAGTTCTTC. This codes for CASSLRAGVPYNEQFF.

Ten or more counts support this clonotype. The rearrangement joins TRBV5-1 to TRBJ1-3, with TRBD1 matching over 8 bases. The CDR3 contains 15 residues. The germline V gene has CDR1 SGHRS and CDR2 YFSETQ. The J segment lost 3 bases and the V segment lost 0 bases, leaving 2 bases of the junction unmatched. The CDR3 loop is CASSLVGTGGNTIYF. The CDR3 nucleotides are TGCGCCAGCAGCTTGGTCGGGACAGGTGGAAACACCATATATTTT.

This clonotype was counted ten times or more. CDR3 sequence (DNA): TGCAGCGTTGAAATAGCCACCTCGAACACTGAAGCTTTCTTT. It translates to CSVEIATSNTEAFF. V and J are TRBV29-1 and TRBJ1-1; D unclear. Trimming stripped 2 bases from V and 1 base from J, with 11 bases between. Germline V gene data show CDR1 as SQVTM and CDR2 as ANQGSEA. This CDR3 region has 14 residues.

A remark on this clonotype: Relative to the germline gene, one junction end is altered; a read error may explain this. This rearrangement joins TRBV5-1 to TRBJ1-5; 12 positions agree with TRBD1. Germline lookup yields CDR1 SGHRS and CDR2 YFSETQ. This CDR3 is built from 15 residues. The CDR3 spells CASSLGQGANQPQNF. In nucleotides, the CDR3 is TGCGCCAGCAGCCTGGGACAGGGGGCGAATCAGCCCCAGAATTTT.

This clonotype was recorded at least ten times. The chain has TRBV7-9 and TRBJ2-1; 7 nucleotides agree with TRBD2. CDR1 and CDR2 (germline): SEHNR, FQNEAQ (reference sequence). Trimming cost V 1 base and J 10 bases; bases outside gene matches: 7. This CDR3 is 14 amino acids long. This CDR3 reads CASSLGSGKEEQFF. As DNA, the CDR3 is TGTGCCAGCAGCTTAGGAAGCGGGAAGGAAGAGCAGTTCTTC.

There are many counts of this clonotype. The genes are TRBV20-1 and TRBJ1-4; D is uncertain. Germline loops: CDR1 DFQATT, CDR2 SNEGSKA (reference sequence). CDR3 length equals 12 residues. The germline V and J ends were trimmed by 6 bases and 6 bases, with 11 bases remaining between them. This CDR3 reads CSARNIDEKLFF. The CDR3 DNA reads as TGCAGTGCCAGGAACATTGATGAAAAACTGTTTTTT.

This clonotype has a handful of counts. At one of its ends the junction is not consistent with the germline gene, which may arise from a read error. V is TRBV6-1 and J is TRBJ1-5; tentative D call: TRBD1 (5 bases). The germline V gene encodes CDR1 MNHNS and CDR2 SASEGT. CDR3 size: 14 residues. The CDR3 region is CATTWRGREQPQNF. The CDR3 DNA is TGTGCCACCACCTGGAGGGGACGTGAGCAGCCCCAGAATTTT.

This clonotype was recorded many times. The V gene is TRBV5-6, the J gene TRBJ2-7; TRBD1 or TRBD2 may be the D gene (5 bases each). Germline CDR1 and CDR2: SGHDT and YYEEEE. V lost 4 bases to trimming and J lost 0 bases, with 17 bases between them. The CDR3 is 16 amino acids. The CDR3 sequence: CASSPGHPRSSYEQYF. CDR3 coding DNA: TGTGCCAGCAGCCCGGGGCACCCACGAAGCTCCTACGAGCAGTACTTC.

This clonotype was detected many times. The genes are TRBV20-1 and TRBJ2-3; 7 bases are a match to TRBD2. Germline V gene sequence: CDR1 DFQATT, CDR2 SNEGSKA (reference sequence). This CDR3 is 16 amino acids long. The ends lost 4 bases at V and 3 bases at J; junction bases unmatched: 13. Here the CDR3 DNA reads TGCAGTGCTAATAGCGGGCGGGGGAGTGAGACAGATACGCAGTATTTT. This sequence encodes CSANSGRGSETDTQYF.

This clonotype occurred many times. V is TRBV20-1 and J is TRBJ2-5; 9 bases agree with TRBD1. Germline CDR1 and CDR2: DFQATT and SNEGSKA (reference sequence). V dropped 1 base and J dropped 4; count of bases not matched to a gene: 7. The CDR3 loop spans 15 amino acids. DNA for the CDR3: TGCAGTGCTAGAGCCGACAGGGGGGCAGGAGAGACCCAGTACTTC. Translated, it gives CSARADRGAGETQYF.

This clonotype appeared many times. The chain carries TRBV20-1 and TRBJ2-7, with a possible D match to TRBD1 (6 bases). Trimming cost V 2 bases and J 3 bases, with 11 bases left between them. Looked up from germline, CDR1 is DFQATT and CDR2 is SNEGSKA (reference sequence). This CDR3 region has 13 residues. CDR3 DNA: TGCAGTGCTAGACTTGGGGGCCACTACGAGCAGTACTTC. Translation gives CSARLGGHYEQYF.

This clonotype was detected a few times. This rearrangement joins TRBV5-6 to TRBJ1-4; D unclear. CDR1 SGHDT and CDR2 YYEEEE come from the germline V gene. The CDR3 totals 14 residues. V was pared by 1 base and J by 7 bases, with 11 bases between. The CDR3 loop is CASSLTGAGEKLFF. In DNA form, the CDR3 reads TGTGCCAGCAGCTTGACGGGAGCCGGTGAAAAACTGTTTTTT.